A single sample is the source of the 6 T cell receptor beta chains below, sequenced in a study of cytomegalovirus exposure and HLA in healthy donors. Using immunoSEQ multiplex PCR, the repertoire was profiled, and TCRdb retains in-frame clones only, with some absent. The sample consists of over 200,000 clones, around 86% of them appearing once. The sample comprised PBMCs. These receptors were taken from a woman aged 18-29 years in good health and CMV-seropositive.

The chain is built from TRBV27 and TRBJ1-2; 8 positions match TRBD1. The length of the CDR3 is 13 residues. Germline values: CDR1 MNHEY, CDR2 SMNVEV (reference sequence). Losses at the gene ends were 5 bases for V and 8 bases for J; bases not matched to a gene: 7. The CDR3 DNA follows: TGTGCCAGCAGTCAGGGGGCGTCGGGGGGCTACACCTTC. Its translation is CASSQGASGGYTF.

This chain uses TRBV27 with TRBJ2-2, with D perhaps matching TRBD2 (6 bases). The V and J ends lost 1 base and 7 bases respectively, with 16 bases between them. The CDR3 extends over 16 amino acids. Germline CDR1 MNHEY, CDR2 SMNVEV (reference sequence). In nucleotides, the CDR3 is TGTGCCAGCAGTTTATTTCAGAGGCGGGATGGCGGGGAGCTGTTTTTT. Translating it yields CASSLFQRRDGGELFF.

The rearrangement uses TRBV27 and TRBJ2-7; D gene uncertain. Germline V CDR1 and CDR2: MNHEY, SMNVEV (reference sequence). Between the trimmed V and J ends, which lost 5 bases and 0 bases, there was a span of 11 bases. The CDR3 totals 14 residues. Here the CDR3 reads CASSPTMSSYEQYF. The CDR3 DNA is TGTGCCAGCAGTCCCACCATGAGCTCCTACGAGCAGTACTTC.

The V call is TRBV25-1, the J call TRBJ1-1; tentative D call: TRBD1 (6 bases). Germline V gene sequence: CDR1 MGHDK, CDR2 SYGVNS. The CDR3 consists of 18 residues. Trimming stripped 1 base from V and 0 bases from J, with 18 bases between. In nucleotides, the CDR3 is TGTGCCAGCAGTGAATTTCGGTCAGGGGTTAACATGAACACTGAAGCTTTCTTT. Residues: CASSEFRSGVNMNTEAFF.

V gene TRBV4-2 combines with J gene TRBJ1-4, with TRBD1 as a possible D gene (6 bases). The V and J ends lost 0 bases and 4 bases respectively, with 12 bases between them. This CDR3 spans 16 amino acids. Per germline, CDR1 LGHNA and CDR2 YNFKEQ. Written as DNA, the CDR3 is TGTGCCAGCAGCCAAGAGGGGGGGGCGCGTAATGAAAAACTGTTTTTT. This gives the protein CASSQEGGARNEKLFF.

V is TRBV11-2 and J is TRBJ2-7; D unresolved. The CDR3 consists of 15 residues. V gave up 4 bases and J gave up 3 bases, with 16 bases separating them. Germline CDR1 SGHAT, CDR2 FQNNGV. Here the CDR3 reads CASSSQALAVYEQYF. In DNA, the CDR3 is TGTGCCAGCAGCTCCCAAGCTTTAGCTGTCTACGAGCAGTACTTC.